One sample yielded the 13 T cell receptor beta chains listed below, sequenced in a study of T cell changes during pregnancy in multiple sclerosis. Profiled with immunoSEQ multiplex PCR; TCRdb holds only in-frame clones, not every one. The sample carries 15,000 or so clones, just under 85% recorded once. The material was CD8+ T cells from peripheral blood mononuclear cells, obtained in the second trimester of pregnancy. The receptors shown here come from a female donor in good health, enrolled as a control in a pregnancy study.

The V call is TRBV2, the J call TRBJ1-2; possibly TRBD1 for D (5 bases). V was pared by 0 bases and J by 8 bases, with 13 bases between. CDR1 SNHLY and CDR2 FYNNEI come from the germline V gene. CDR3 length: 14 residues. CDR3 DNA: TGTGCCAGCAGTGAAGCGTCGGCAGGGCGAGGCTACACCTTC. Its translation is CASSEASAGRGYTF.

The chain combines TRBV6-5 with TRBJ2-3; D is undetermined. The V end lost 0 bases, the J end lost 2 bases, and 6 bases lay between the germline ends. This CDR3 comprises 14 residues. Germline CDR1 is MNHEY and CDR2 is SVGAGI. The CDR3 is CASSYSSYTDTQYF. In DNA, the CDR3 is TGTGCCAGCAGTTACTCCAGTTACACAGATACGCAGTATTTT.

In its sample, this clone was seen once. The chain carries TRBV14 and TRBJ2-4; D is unresolved. CDR1 is SGHDN and CDR2 is FVKESK in the germline V gene. Trimming left V 0 bases short and J 6 bases short, with 6 bases between. This CDR3 is 13 amino acids long. CDR3 residues: CASSQEALNIQYF. Written as DNA, the CDR3 is TGTGCCAGCAGCCAAGAGGCCCTAAACATTCAGTACTTC.

The chain is built from TRBV5-1 and TRBJ2-7, with TRBD1 matching over 12 bases. This CDR3 region has 15 residues. CDR1 is SGHRS, CDR2 YFSETQ, per germline. V trimming: 2 bases; J trimming: 2 bases; junction bases outside the gene matches: 2. DNA for the CDR3: TGCGCCAGCAGCTTAGGGACAGGGGGCACCTACGAGCAGTACTTC. Protein product: CASSLGTGGTYEQYF.

The chain combines TRBV6-5 with TRBJ1-1; 8 bases line up with TRBD1. Germline V CDR1 and CDR2: MNHEY, SVGAGI. This CDR3 comprises 14 residues. V dropped 5 bases and J dropped 1; count of bases not matched to a gene: 3. As DNA, the CDR3 is TGTGCCAGCAGTCCAGGGGGCTGGAACACTGAAGCTTTCTTT. It encodes CASSPGGWNTEAFF.

The gene calls are TRBV27 and TRBJ2-2; D call uncertain. Germline CDR1 reads MNHEY; CDR2 reads SMNVEV (reference sequence). V dropped 8 bases and J dropped 2 bases, with 15 bases sitting between them. This CDR3 spans 15 amino acids. CDR3 in DNA: TGTGCCAGCGGCAGTCAAGAGACTAACACCGGGGAGCTGTTTTTT. Protein: CASGSQETNTGELFF.

This clone was observed a handful of times. The chain is built from TRBV2 and TRBJ1-2; tentative D call: TRBD1 (5 bases). Germline V gene sequence: CDR1 SNHLY, CDR2 FYNNEI. The germline V and J ends were trimmed by 3 bases and 7 bases, with 15 bases remaining between them. This CDR3 spans 14 amino acids. The CDR3 nucleotides are TGTGCCAGCAGTGAGGACATGGAAGTCTCTGGCTACACCTTC. Amino acid sequence: CASSEDMEVSGYTF.

The chain is built from TRBV15 and TRBJ2-7; 8 nucleotides line up with TRBD2. The V and J ends lost 5 bases and 0 bases, in that order; junction bases with no gene match: 3. The CDR3 covers 14 residues. CDR1 is LNHNV, CDR2 YYDKDF, per germline (reference sequence). The DNA of the CDR3 is TGTGCCACCAGCCCGGGAGGGACCTCCTACGAGCAGTACTTC. Its translation is CATSPGGTSYEQYF.

The chain has TRBV9 and TRBJ1-4; D might be TRBD1 (6 bases). The V gene's germline CDR1 is SGDLS and CDR2 YYNGEE. This CDR3 is built from 15 residues. The V gene lost 0 bases and the J gene lost 3 bases, with 9 bases spanning the gap. The CDR3 nucleotides are TGTGCCAGCAGCGTAGCTGGGACACCTAATGAAAAACTGTTTTTT. This codes for CASSVAGTPNEKLFF.

CDR3 DNA sequence: TGTGCCAGCAGCTTAGGCCGCAGTACTAACTATGGCTACACCTTC. Its translation: CASSLGRSTNYGYTF. This chain uses TRBV13 with TRBJ1-2; D ambiguous. The V and J ends lost 0 bases and 0 bases respectively, with 8 bases between them. The CDR3 extends over 15 amino acids. Germline-derived CDR1 and CDR2 are PRHDT and FYEKMQ (reference sequence).

The V gene is TRBV7-3, the J gene TRBJ2-7; possibly TRBD2 for D (6 bases). V was clipped by 4 bases and J by 6 bases, with 19 bases between them. In germline, CDR1 is SGHTA, CDR2 FQGTGA. CDR3 length equals 15 residues. The CDR3 bases are TGTGCCAGCAGCTCCAACTATGCGGGACGTCGCGAGCAGTACTTC. This translates into CASSSNYAGRREQYF.

The rearrangement links TRBV27 to TRBJ1-1; D unclear. Germline CDR1 reads MNHEY; CDR2 reads SMNVEV (reference sequence). V lost 5 bases, J lost 7 bases, and 14 bases lay in between. The CDR3 totals 13 residues. CDR3 region: CASSPSGGHEAFF. The CDR3 coding sequence is TGTGCCAGCAGTCCGTCCGGCGGGCATGAAGCTTTCTTT.

The chain is built from TRBV6-5 and TRBJ2-1, with TRBD2 identical over 10 bases. CDR1 is MNHEY and CDR2 is SVGAGI in the germline V gene. The V and J ends lost 6 bases and 5 bases, in that order; junction bases with no gene match: 7. This CDR3 has 15 residues. CDR3 amino acids: CASRPSGGADNEQFF. The CDR3 region has the DNA TGTGCCAGCAGACCGAGCGGGGGGGCCGACAATGAGCAGTTCTTC.